Detailed here is one T cell receptor beta chain. Germline V CDR1 and CDR2: LNHDA, SQIVND (reference sequence). The V and J ends lost 7 bases and 5 bases, in that order; junction bases with no gene match: 14. The CDR3 is 16 amino acids. The data were obtained in a study of long-term antiretroviral therapy in people with HIV. Version v3.0 of the immunoSEQ assay ran at survey level. Some clones are missing from TCRdb's copy, which holds only in-frame ones; the method was immunoSEQ multiplex PCR. The sample contains 20,000 to 30,000 clones, roughly 78% of which appear only once. The V gene is TRBV19, the J gene TRBJ1-2, with 9 bases aligning to TRBD1. The sequences come from unsorted PBMCs, collected 1.2 years after starting antiretroviral therapy. This receptor was identified in a woman in her thirties or forties with HIV. For the CDR3, the DNA is TGTGCCAGTAAAAGGGGTCGGGACAGGGCCGTTTATGGCTACACCTTC. It codes for CASKRGRDRAVYGYTF.